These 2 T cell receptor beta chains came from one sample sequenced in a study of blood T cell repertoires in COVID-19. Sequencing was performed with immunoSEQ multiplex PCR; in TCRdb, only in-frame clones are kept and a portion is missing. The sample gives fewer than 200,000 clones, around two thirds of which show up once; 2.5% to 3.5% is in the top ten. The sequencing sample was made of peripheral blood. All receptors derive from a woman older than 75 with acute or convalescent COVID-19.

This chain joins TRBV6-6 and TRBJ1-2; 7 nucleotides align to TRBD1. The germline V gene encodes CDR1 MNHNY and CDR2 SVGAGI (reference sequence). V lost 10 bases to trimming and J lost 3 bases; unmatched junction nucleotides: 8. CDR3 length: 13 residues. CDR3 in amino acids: CATETGMDYGYTF. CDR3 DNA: TGTGCCACCGAGACAGGGATGGACTATGGCTACACCTTC.

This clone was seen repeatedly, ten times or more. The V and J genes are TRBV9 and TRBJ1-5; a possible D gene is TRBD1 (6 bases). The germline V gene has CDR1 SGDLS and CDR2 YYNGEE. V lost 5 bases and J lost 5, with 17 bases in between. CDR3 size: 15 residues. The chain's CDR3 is CASSRMGTRDQPQHF. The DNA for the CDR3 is TGTGCCAGCAGTCGGATGGGGACAAGAGATCAGCCCCAGCATTTT.